The source of this T cell receptor beta chain is a study of T cells after yellow fever vaccination. Study details: The SMART-Seq v4 Ultra Low Input method served to prepare the low-cell-number fractions. General study results and limits: Weaker, the secondary response had a peak occurring faster, on day 5 versus 15. The booster saw the reappearance of most primary-vaccination clones (around 96% CD4, less than 90% CD8).

In making TCR cDNA, 5'RACE template switching added a universal primer site and UMIs to it. TCRdb analysed the 5' RACE reads with MiXCR anew, one entry per CDR3 protein. The data show tens of thousands of distinct CDR3 sequences, 13% seen once. V lost 6 bases, J lost 5 bases, and 3 bases stayed unmatched. CDR1 and CDR2 (germline): MNHEY, SVGAGI. This CDR3 has 12 residues. This rearrangement joins TRBV6-5 to TRBJ1-2; 7 bases fit TRBD1. The sequence was obtained from a man younger than 35 who received the YFV17D yellow fever vaccine. The material was CD8+ T cells not binding an NS4B(214-222) dextramer, sorted from PBMCs, obtained 21 days after the first yellow fever vaccination. The CDR3 is CASRGTEYGYTF. The CDR3 DNA reads as TGTGCCAGCAGAGGGACAGAGTATGGCTACACCTTC.